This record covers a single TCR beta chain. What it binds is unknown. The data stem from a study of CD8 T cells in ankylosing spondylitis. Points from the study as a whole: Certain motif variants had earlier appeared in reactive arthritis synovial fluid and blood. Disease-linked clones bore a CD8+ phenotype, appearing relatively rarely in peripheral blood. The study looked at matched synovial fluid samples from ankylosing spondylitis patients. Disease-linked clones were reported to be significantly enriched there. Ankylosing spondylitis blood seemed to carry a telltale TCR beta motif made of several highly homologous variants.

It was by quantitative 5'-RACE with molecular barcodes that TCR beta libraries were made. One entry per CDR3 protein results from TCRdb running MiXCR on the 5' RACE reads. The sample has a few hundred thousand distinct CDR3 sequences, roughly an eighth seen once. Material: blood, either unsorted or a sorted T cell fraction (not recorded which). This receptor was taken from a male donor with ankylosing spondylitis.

CDR3 nucleotide sequence: TGCAGTGCCACGGCGGGACTAGCGGCTAATGAGCAGTTCTTC. Its protein product is CSATAGLAANEQFF. V is TRBV20-1 and J is TRBJ2-1, with 11 bases identical to TRBD2. The CDR3 spans 14 residues. The germline gives CDR1 DFQATT, CDR2 SNEGSKA (reference sequence). The V gene end was trimmed by 6 bases and the J gene end by 7 bases; junction bases not matched to a gene: 8.